A single sample gave rise to the 28 T cell receptor beta chains below, sequenced in a study of T cells after yellow fever vaccination. TCRdb reanalysed the 5' RACE reads using MiXCR and keeps one entry per CDR3 protein. Among 100,000 to 150,000 distinct CDR3 sequences listed, about 8.8% were seen once. Specimen: CD8+ T cells sorted from PBMCs, collected on the day of the yellow fever booster vaccination. Every receptor here comes from a man between 18 and 29 years old who received the YFV17D yellow fever vaccine.

The rearrangement uses TRBV6-5 and TRBJ2-3; 10 nucleotides agree with TRBD1. Looked up from germline, CDR1 is MNHEY and CDR2 is SVGAGI. After removal of 2 bases from V and 5 bases from J, the junction contained 1 base not matched to a gene. The CDR3 is made up of 14 amino acids. In DNA, the CDR3 is TGTGCCAGCAGTTACGGGACAGGGGTAGATACGCAGTATTTT. It specifies CASSYGTGVDTQYF.

There are a few counts of this clonotype. The chain is built from TRBV6-1 and TRBJ1-1; D possibly corresponds to TRBD1 (6 bases). The CDR3 has 13 amino acids. The V end lost 10 bases, the J end lost 8 bases, and 20 bases lay between the germline ends. Germline V gene lookup returns CDR1 MNHNS and CDR2 SASEGT. The CDR3 spells CATSEGDRSEAFF. The CDR3, as DNA: TGTGCCACCTCCGAGGGAGACAGGTCCGAAGCTTTCTTT.

This clonotype was counted between two and nine times. The chain is built from TRBV29-1 and TRBJ1-2; 7 nucleotides agree with TRBD1. CDR3 length equals 11 residues. Germline CDR1 reads SQVTM; CDR2 reads ANQGSEA. Here the CDR3 reads CKGQDVYGYTF. CDR3 bases: TGCAAAGGACAGGACGTCTATGGCTACACCTTC.

This clonotype was seen a few times. The chain combines TRBV4-2 with TRBJ2-3, with 12 bases lining up with TRBD2. J was trimmed by 4 bases and V by 2 bases; bases with no gene match: 1. The CDR3 sequence is 15 residues long. Germline values: CDR1 LGHNA, CDR2 YNFKEQ. The CDR3 DNA reads as TGTGCCAGCAGCCAAACTAGCGGGGGGCCAGATACGCAGTATTTT. Translation: CASSQTSGGPDTQYF.

This clonotype appeared once. This sequence joins TRBV12-3 or TRBV12-4 and TRBJ1-6; D not resolved. V lost 8 bases, J lost 0 bases, and 11 bases lay in between. The CDR3 extends over 15 amino acids. The CDR3 protein is CASGIDISYNSPLHF. In nucleotides, the CDR3 is TGTGCCAGCGGTATAGATATCTCCTATAATTCACCCCTCCACTTT.

This clonotype was observed a handful of times. This chain links TRBV15 with TRBJ2-7; TRBD1 aligns across 7 bases. The CDR3 is 16 residues long. Germline loops: CDR1 LNHNV, CDR2 YYDKDF (reference sequence). The V and J ends lost 5 bases and 4 bases, in that order; junction bases with no gene match: 14. DNA of the CDR3: TGTGCCACCAGCGGGACCTCCGGGACAGAGCATTACGAGCAGTACTTC. It codes for CATSGTSGTEHYEQYF.

The chain joins TRBV11-3 to TRBJ2-1; TRBD1 aligns across 9 bases. The ends lost 5 bases at V and 6 bases at J; junction bases unmatched: 11. The CDR3 runs 16 residues. Germline-derived CDR1 and CDR2 are SGHNT and YENEEA. CDR3 nucleotides: TGTGCCAGCAGCCAAACGCCGGGACAGGGCTCCAATGAGCAGTTCTTC. Translating it yields CASSQTPGQGSNEQFF.

This clonotype was detected only a few times. The chain carries TRBV29-1 and TRBJ1-1, with unresolved D. Trimming cost V 0 bases and J 1 base, with 15 bases left between them. Germline CDR1 is SQVTM and CDR2 is ANQGSEA. This CDR3 has 16 residues. CDR3 region: CSVEEVIGAKNTEAFF. The CDR3 DNA reads as TGCAGCGTTGAAGAGGTTATAGGCGCAAAGAACACTGAAGCTTTCTTT.

This clonotype was counted only a few times. The rearrangement uses TRBV6-5 and TRBJ2-1, with D possibly being TRBD2 (6 bases). The CDR3 loop spans 16 amino acids. Trimming pared 0 bases from V and 10 bases from J, leaving 19 bases between. The germline V gene encodes CDR1 MNHEY and CDR2 SVGAGI. CDR3 amino acids: CASSYSYGTPRREQFF. CDR3 DNA: TGTGCCAGCAGTTACTCCTACGGGACTCCCCGGAGGGAGCAGTTCTTC.

This clonotype has just a few counts. This chain joins TRBV7-9 and TRBJ2-3; D might be TRBD1 (6 bases). The CDR3 length is 18 residues. The V end lost 1 base, the J end lost 0 bases, and 17 bases lay between the germline ends. The germline V gene has CDR1 SEHNR and CDR2 FQNEAQ (reference sequence). The CDR3: CASSLVARTDTSTDTQYF. Here the CDR3 DNA reads TGTGCCAGCAGCTTAGTGGCGCGGACAGATACTAGCACAGATACGCAGTATTTT.

In this sample, this clonotype turned up a few times. The chain uses TRBV19 and TRBJ1-1, with D possibly TRBD1 on 5 matching bases. This CDR3 region has 13 residues. Germline V lookup: CDR1 LNHDA, CDR2 SQIVND (reference sequence). Trimming took off 6 bases at V and 5 bases at J, with 13 bases between the two ends. CDR3 nucleotides: TGTGCCAGTAGCGTGACCGGGGGGACTGAAGCTTTCTTT. It translates to CASSVTGGTEAFF.

This clonotype was seen at least ten times. The gene calls are TRBV10-2 and TRBJ2-3, with D hard to call. The CDR3 is 14 amino acids. V lost 7 bases, J lost 0 bases, and 11 bases lay in between. In germline, CDR1 is WSHSY, CDR2 SAAADI. CDR3 DNA: TGCGCCAGCACCCCAATATCTAGCACAGATACGCAGTATTTT. This codes for CASTPISSTDTQYF.

There are a few counts of this clonotype. This sequence joins TRBV11-2 and TRBJ1-1; D remains ambiguous. The CDR3 runs to 16 residues. CDR1 is SGHAT, CDR2 FQNNGV, per germline. V gave up 5 bases and J gave up 2 bases, with 18 bases separating them. CDR3 amino acids: CASSHPGDGVNTEAFF. The DNA of the CDR3 is TGTGCCAGCAGCCACCCTGGAGACGGTGTTAACACTGAAGCTTTCTTT.

This clonotype was seen a handful of times. CDR3 coding DNA: TGCGCCAGCAGCCAAGATCAGGAGGGAAAGCCCCAGCATTTT. It is translated as CASSQDQEGKPQHF. The chain is built from TRBV4-3 and TRBJ1-5; D unresolved. This CDR3 region has 14 residues. The V end lost 0 bases, the J end lost 8 bases, and 11 bases lay between the germline ends. The germline gives CDR1 LGHNA, CDR2 YSLEER.

This clonotype came up a few times. CDR3: CASSVEGAGVLSGANVLTF. DNA of the CDR3: TGTGCCAGCAGCGTAGAGGGAGCGGGGGTCCTCTCTGGGGCCAACGTCCTGACTTTC. V is TRBV9 and J is TRBJ2-6; 8 bases are shared with TRBD2. The V gene end was trimmed by 0 bases and the J gene end by 0 bases; junction bases not matched to a gene: 8. CDR1 SGDLS and CDR2 YYNGEE come from the germline V gene. CDR3 length equals 19 residues.

The rearrangement joins TRBV29-1 to TRBJ1-4; 9 bases fit TRBD1. CDR3 length: 15 amino acids. V lost 1 base to trimming and J lost 8 bases; unmatched junction nucleotides: 8. The germline CDR1 and CDR2 sequences are SQVTM and ANQGSEA. CDR3 bases: TGCAGCGTTGAAGTCTCCGGGACAGGGACCGAAAAACTGTTTTTT. This sequence encodes CSVEVSGTGTEKLFF.

This rearrangement joins TRBV4-1 to TRBJ1-5; the D is unclear. V lost 0 bases, J lost 4 bases, and 10 bases lay in between. This CDR3 has 15 residues. Germline CDR1 reads MGHRA; CDR2 reads YSYEKL. This CDR3 reads CASSQDSSRNQPQHF. The DNA of the CDR3 is TGCGCCAGCAGCCAAGATTCTTCAAGAAATCAGCCCCAGCATTTT.

This clonotype was found many times. This chain connects TRBV6-5 to TRBJ2-1, with 13 positions matching TRBD2. The germline V gene has CDR1 MNHEY and CDR2 SVGAGI. V shed 0 bases, J shed 12 bases, and the junction held 5 bases outside the gene matches. The CDR3 covers 15 residues. In nucleotides, the CDR3 is TGTGCCAGCAGTTACTCGGGGACTAGCGGGGAGGGGCAGTTCTTC. Its protein product is CASSYSGTSGEGQFF.

This clonotype has a handful of counts. The chain links TRBV4-3 to TRBJ2-2, with D perhaps TRBD1 or TRBD2 (6 bases each). Germline V gives CDR1 LGHNA, CDR2 YSLEER. The CDR3 loop spans 13 amino acids. As DNA, the CDR3 is TGCGCTTCAGTGGGGGGCTACACCGGGGAGCTGTTTTTT. The encoded protein is CASVGGYTGELFF.

Only a few counts were recorded for this clonotype. The chain uses TRBV5-5 and TRBJ1-4, with D possibly TRBD1 on 5 matching bases. The CDR3 is 12 residues long. Per the germline V gene, CDR1 is SGHKS and CDR2 is YYEKEE (reference sequence). Trimming pared 4 bases from V and 11 bases from J, leaving 12 bases between. Here the CDR3 DNA reads TGTGCCAGCAGCCCCCTGGGGCGGAAACTGTTTTTT. It codes for CASSPLGRKLFF.

This clonotype was picked up many times. The V gene is TRBV4-2, the J gene TRBJ1-5; perhaps TRBD1 as D (5 bases). V shed 0 bases and J shed 7 bases, with 10 bases lying between them. The germline V gene encodes CDR1 LGHNA and CDR2 YNFKEQ. The CDR3 extends over 14 amino acids. Written as DNA, the CDR3 is TGTGCCAGCAGCCAAGAGCAGGGAGACCAGCCCCAGCATTTT. It is translated as CASSQEQGDQPQHF.

CDR3 nucleotides: TGCGCCAGCAGCCAGAAGGGAAATGAGCAGTTCTTC. Protein: CASSQKGNEQFF. The rearrangement joins TRBV4-1 to TRBJ2-1; D call uncertain. Germline V gene sequence: CDR1 MGHRA, CDR2 YSYEKL. The CDR3 is made up of 12 amino acids. Deletions cut 3 bases from V and 7 bases from J, with 7 bases between.

This clonotype was detected a few times. This chain links TRBV4-1 with TRBJ1-1; D is unclear. Germline loops: CDR1 MGHRA, CDR2 YSYEKL. Trimming left V 4 bases short and J 2 bases short, with 8 bases between. This CDR3 contains 13 residues. For the CDR3, the DNA is TGCGCCAGCAGCCCTAGGCCCAACACTGAAGCTTTCTTT. Encoded protein: CASSPRPNTEAFF.

The chain has TRBV12-3 or TRBV12-4 and TRBJ2-2, with D possibly TRBD2 on 5 matching bases. Trimming removed 6 bases at V and 7 bases at J, with 12 bases between. The CDR3 extends over 13 amino acids. This CDR3 reads CASSYRRGGELFF. DNA for the CDR3: TGTGCCAGCAGCTATCGACGGGGCGGGGAGCTGTTTTTT.

This rearrangement joins TRBV4-3 to TRBJ2-1; D perhaps matches TRBD2 (5 bases). The CDR3 length is 15 residues. Germline V CDR1 and CDR2: LGHNA, YSLEER. V was cut by 2 bases and J by 6 bases, with 14 bases left in between. This chain's CDR3 is CASSQRPGSGNEQFF. The CDR3 region has the DNA TGCGCCAGCAGCCAACGTCCGGGGTCGGGCAATGAGCAGTTCTTC.

This clonotype was observed a handful of times. The chain is built from TRBV29-1 and TRBJ2-7; maybe TRBD2 (6 bases). CDR1 and CDR2 from the germline V gene are SQVTM and ANQGSEA. The CDR3 is made up of 12 amino acids. Trimming pared 4 bases from V and 5 bases from J, leaving 12 bases between. CDR3 residues: CSVAWGDHEQYF. The CDR3 nucleotides are TGCAGCGTTGCTTGGGGGGACCACGAGCAGTACTTC.

This clonotype was recorded once. V and J are TRBV4-1 and TRBJ1-2, with D tentatively TRBD1 (5 bases). The V gene's germline CDR1 is MGHRA and CDR2 YSYEKL. CDR3 length equals 15 residues. V was pared by 3 bases and J by 6 bases, with 17 bases between. This CDR3 is CASSHDPGSLHGYTF. CDR3 bases: TGCGCCAGCAGCCATGATCCAGGGAGTCTACATGGCTACACCTTC.

This clonotype occurred a few times. The chain couples TRBV9 to TRBJ2-1; a possible D gene is TRBD2 (7 bases). The V gene's germline CDR1 is SGDLS and CDR2 YYNGEE. The CDR3 has 14 residues. The V and J ends lost 4 bases and 8 bases respectively, with 16 bases between them. The chain's CDR3 is CASSPGAGAHEQFF. CDR3 nucleotide sequence: TGTGCCAGCAGCCCGGGGGCGGGAGCCCATGAGCAGTTCTTC.